The rows below give T cell receptor beta chains drawn from one sample of a study of T-cell memory formation after mild COVID-19. TCRdb redid the calling of the 5' RACE reads with MiXCR, one entry per CDR3 protein. Of 360,000 or so distinct CDR3 sequences in the sample, around 27% were seen once. Sequenced: PBMCs or a T cell subset sorted from them (not recorded which). The receptors originated from an adult woman who had mild COVID-19 (a few samples of this study predate the infection). Cell type and time point are not known. CDR3s include the opening cysteine and the closing phenylalanine or tryptophan. Fields, in order: V gene, J gene, D gene, clone size, CDR3 DNA, CDR3 protein. The D gene is left open where the match is weak. Rows give clone size only sometimes, using once, few, many, or a class for an expanded clone.

V: TRBV7-9; J: TRBJ2-2; D: TRBD1; size: few; DNA: TGTGCCAGCAGCCACAGGGACAGCAACACCGGGGAGCTGTTTTTT; CDR3: CASSHRDSNTGELFF
V: TRBV7-2; J: TRBJ2-7; D: TRBD2; size: NA; DNA: TGTGCCAGCAGCTTCTCTTTAGCGGGAGGGTACGAGCAGTACTTC; CDR3: CASSFSLAGGYEQYF
V: TRBV4-1; J: TRBJ1-1; D: NA; size: few; DNA: TGCGCCAGCAGCCGATCGGACGTGAACACTGAAGCTTTCTTT; CDR3: CASSRSDVNTEAFF
V: TRBV12-3/TRBV12-4; J: TRBJ1-5; D: TRBD1; size: NA; DNA: TGTGCCAGCAGTTTAGGCGTAGGGGGACAGGGGGCGAGCAATCAGCCCCAGCATTTT; CDR3: CASSLGVGGQGASNQPQHF
V: TRBV7-9; J: TRBJ1-4; D: NA; size: once; DNA: TGTGCCAGCAGCGTAATACTAGGGGGTCAGGAAAAACTGTTTTTT; CDR3: CASSVILGGQEKLFF
V: TRBV12-3/TRBV12-4; J: TRBJ1-1; D: TRBD1; size: NA; DNA: TGTGCCAGCAGTCCCCGACAGGGATCGGTAGCTTTCTTT; CDR3: CASSPRQGSVAFF
V: TRBV2; J: TRBJ2-3; D: NA; size: NA; DNA: TGTGCCAGCAGTGAAGTTGGGGCCTCTAGCACAGATACGCAGTATTTT; CDR3: CASSEVGASSTDTQYF
V: TRBV11-2; J: TRBJ2-7; D: TRBD2; size: few; DNA: TGTGCCAGCAGCTTAACTAGCGGGGGGCCCGGCGAGCAGTACTTC; CDR3: CASSLTSGGPGEQYF
V: TRBV3-1; J: TRBJ1-2; D: NA; size: NA; DNA: TGTGCCAGCAGCCAAAGTTGGAGCCCAGGGAGAAGCTACACCTTC; CDR3: CASSQSWSPGRSYTF
V: TRBV25-1; J: TRBJ2-5; D: NA; size: NA; DNA: TGTGCCAGCAGTAGAGGGGGTGTTGGAGGAGAGACCCAGTACTTC; CDR3: CASSRGGVGGETQYF
V: TRBV20-1; J: TRBJ2-3; D: TRBD2; size: NA; DNA: TGCAGTGCTAGAGTTAGCGGGAGGATCGCAGATACGCAGTATTTT; CDR3: CSARVSGRIADTQYF
V: TRBV5-1; J: TRBJ2-1; D: TRBD2; size: few; DNA: TGCGCCAGCAGCTTGACTAGCGGGGGGACTCACTACAATGAGCAGTTCTTC; CDR3: CASSLTSGGTHYNEQFF
V: TRBV20-1; J: TRBJ2-7; D: NA; size: NA; DNA: TGCAGTGCTAGAACACCGATCGGGGGTGGTTTGTGGGGCGAGCAGAACTTC; CDR3: CSARTPIGGGLWGEQNF
V: TRBV9; J: TRBJ2-6; D: NA; size: NA; DNA: TGTGCCAGCAGCCAGGCCACGGACGCACGCTCTGGGGCCAACGTCCTGACTTTC; CDR3: CASSQATDARSGANVLTF
V: TRBV12-5; J: TRBJ1-1; D: NA; size: NA; DNA: TGTGCTAGTGGTTGGGGGAACACTGAAGCTTTCTTT; CDR3: CASGWGNTEAFF
V: TRBV7-2; J: TRBJ2-1; D: TRBD1; size: few; DNA: TGTGCCAGCAGCTCCGAAGGACAGGGATGGTACAATGAGCAGTTCTTC; CDR3: CASSSEGQGWYNEQFF
V: TRBV4-1; J: TRBJ2-6; D: TRBD1; size: few; DNA: TGCGCCAGCAAAGGACAGGGTAGGTGGGCCAACGTCCTGACTTTC; CDR3: CASKGQGRWANVLTF
V: TRBV5-1; J: TRBJ2-1; D: TRBD2; size: few; DNA: TGCGCCAGCAGCCTGGGGACTAGCGGGGGCGATGAGCAGTTCTTC; CDR3: CASSLGTSGGDEQFF
V: TRBV20-1; J: TRBJ2-3; D: NA; size: few; DNA: TGCAGTGCTTATACCGGGACAATCAGCACAGATACGCAGTATTTT; CDR3: CSAYTGTISTDTQYF
V: TRBV6-2/TRBV6-3; J: TRBJ2-7; D: TRBD2; size: few; DNA: TGTGCCAGCAGGCCCCGGACTAGCGGAACCCGTAACTACGAGCAGTACTTC; CDR3: CASRPRTSGTRNYEQYF
V: TRBV18; J: TRBJ1-1; D: NA; size: NA; DNA: TGTGCCAGCTCAGCGACAGACGAAGCTTTCTTT; CDR3: CASSATDEAFF
V: TRBV5-1; J: TRBJ2-7; D: TRBD1; size: few; DNA: TGCGCCAGCAGCCCGGGACAGGCTGTGGGGGAGCAGTACTTC; CDR3: CASSPGQAVGEQYF
V: TRBV7-6; J: TRBJ1-1; D: NA; size: few; DNA: TGTGCCAGCAGCTTAGGACATAGCTATTTACGCGCTGAAGCTTTCTTT; CDR3: CASSLGHSYLRAEAFF